One sample yielded the 20 T cell receptor beta chains listed below, sequenced in a study of T-cell reconstitution after alpha-beta-depleted transplantation in children. The TCRbeta library incorporated unique molecular identifiers. TCRdb re-called the PCR reads through MiXCR, storing one row per CDR3 protein. The table shows about 98,000 distinct CDR3 sequences, with under 25% occurring only once. The source was PBMCs, collected before TCRalphabeta/CD19-depleted stem cell transplant. The receptors come from a boy aged 2 to 9 with acute lymphoblastic leukemia, due to receive a stem cell transplant.

The sample holds a few counts of this clonotype. This CDR3 is CASSYGVYEQYF. The CDR3 nucleotides read TGTGCCAGCAGCTATGGGGTCTACGAGCAGTACTTC. This chain connects TRBV7-2 to TRBJ2-7; D is unclear. This CDR3 region has 12 residues. V gave up 4 bases and J gave up 3 bases, with 7 bases separating them. In germline, CDR1 is SGHTA, CDR2 FQGNSA. The full variable domain, completed using reference TRBV7-2 and TRBJ2-7, is GAGVSQSPSNKVTEKGKDVELRCDPISGHTALYWYRQSLGQGLEFLIYFQGNSAPDKSGLPSDRFSAERTGGSVSTLTIQRTQQEDSAVYLCASSYGVYEQYFGPGTRLTVT.

This clonotype was seen only a few times. V gene TRBV5-1 combines with J gene TRBJ1-2, with D possibly matching TRBD1 (5 bases). The germline V and J ends were trimmed by 2 bases and 4 bases, with 9 bases remaining between them. Germline V gives CDR1 SGHRS, CDR2 YFSETQ. The CDR3 loop spans 13 amino acids. CDR3 loop: CASSFGHGYGYTF. The CDR3 nucleotides are TGCGCCAGCAGCTTCGGACACGGCTATGGCTACACCTTC.

This clonotype has only one observation. The CDR3, as DNA: TGTGCCAGCAGCCTCCAACAGGGTCGGGGAGAGACCCAGTACTTC. Protein: CASSLQQGRGETQYF. The rearrangement joins TRBV3-1 to TRBJ2-5, with TRBD1 as a possible D gene (6 bases). Germline V lookup: CDR1 LGHDT, CDR2 YNNKEL (reference sequence). This CDR3 contains 15 residues. Trimming pared 4 bases from V and 4 bases from J, leaving 16 bases between.

This clonotype was seen a few times. This chain connects TRBV12-3 or TRBV12-4 to TRBJ2-2; D tentatively reads TRBD1 or TRBD2 (7 bases each). V lost 8 bases and J lost 3, with 16 bases in between. This CDR3 is built from 15 residues. CDR3 in DNA: TGTGCCAGCTACATGGCAGGGGGGGACACCGGGGAGCTGTTTTTT. It is translated as CASYMAGGDTGELFF.

The CDR3 sequence is CASSLVGLAGGGFTGELFF. CDR3 nucleotide sequence: TGTGCCAGCAGCTTAGTCGGACTAGCGGGAGGGGGTTTTACCGGGGAGCTGTTTTTT. The chain links TRBV7-8 to TRBJ2-2, with TRBD2 identical over 15 bases. The germline V gene has CDR1 SGHVS and CDR2 FQNEAQ. The CDR3 length is 19 residues. V lost 1 base to trimming and J lost 5 bases; unmatched junction nucleotides: 8.

This clonotype was observed a handful of times. This rearrangement joins TRBV2 to TRBJ1-2; possible D gene TRBD1, 5 bases. The length of the CDR3 is 11 residues. Trimming pared 7 bases from V and 6 bases from J, leaving 9 bases between. Germline CDR1 reads SNHLY; CDR2 reads FYNNEI. The CDR3 spells CASTRGDGYTF. CDR3 nucleotides: TGTGCCAGCACGAGGGGCGATGGCTACACCTTC. The entire variable domain, with the rest obtained from reference TRBV2 and TRBJ1-2, is as follows: EPEVTQTPSHQVTQMGQEVILRCVPISNHLYFYWYRQILGQKVEFLVSFYNNEISEKSEIFDDQFSVERPDGSNFTLKIRSTKLEDSAMYFCASTRGDGYTFGSGTRLTVV.

The CDR3 DNA sequence: TGTGCCACCAGTGATCCCTCTCGGAGCGGGAGAGTGAACGGGGCAGATACGCAGTATTTT. Encoded protein: CATSDPSRSGRVNGADTQYF. The chain combines TRBV24-1 with TRBJ2-3, with 8 bases lining up with TRBD2. The germline V gene encodes CDR1 KGHDR and CDR2 SFDVKD. Germline trimming cut 3 bases from V and 4 bases from J; bases unmatched to any gene: 20. The CDR3 consists of 20 residues.

The chain combines TRBV3-1 with TRBJ2-3, with 8 bases aligning to TRBD2. The junction had 7 bases not matched to a gene; V was cut back by 5 bases and J by 0 bases. CDR1 is LGHDT, CDR2 YNNKEL, per germline (reference sequence). CDR3 length: 16 amino acids. CDR3 protein: CASSFKLAESTDTQYF. The CDR3 nucleotides read TGTGCCAGCAGCTTCAAACTAGCGGAGAGCACAGATACGCAGTATTTT.

The chain carries TRBV20-1 and TRBJ1-6; no clear D. V lost 0 bases to trimming and J lost 0 bases, with 3 bases between them. CDR3 size: 14 residues. CDR1 is DFQATT, CDR2 SNEGSKA, per germline (reference sequence). The CDR3 spells CSARDSSYNSPLHF. For the CDR3, the DNA is TGCAGTGCTAGAGACAGCTCCTATAATTCACCCCTCCACTTT.

This clonotype has only a few counts. The chain combines TRBV6-2 or TRBV6-3 with TRBJ2-2; D unresolved. Germline assignment: CDR1 MNHEY and CDR2 SVGEGT. The CDR3 runs 14 residues. Trimming pared 6 bases from V and 2 bases from J, leaving 10 bases between. The CDR3 DNA reads as TGTGCCAGCAGGAACCCCACTAACACCGGGGAGCTGTTTTTT. This codes for CASRNPTNTGELFF.

The J gene is TRBJ2-7, the V gene TRBV18; TRBD2 aligns across 8 bases. The CDR3 length is 14 residues. After removal of 1 base from V and 3 bases from J, the junction contained 2 bases not matched to a gene. Germline CDR1 and CDR2: KGHSH and LQKENI. The CDR3 sequence is CASSPQTSGYEQYF. DNA for the CDR3: TGTGCCAGCTCACCACAAACTAGCGGCTACGAGCAGTACTTC.

This clonotype showed up just a few times. The chain joins TRBV7-9 to TRBJ2-1; 7 positions match TRBD2. CDR3 length equals 15 residues. The junction had 12 bases not matched to a gene; V was cut back by 7 bases and J by 6 bases. From germline, CDR1 is SEHNR and CDR2 FQNEAQ (reference sequence). CDR3 DNA sequence: TGTGCCAGCACCCCACGGGGGGACGGACGCAATGAGCAGTTCTTC. Residues: CASTPRGDGRNEQFF.

This sequence joins TRBV12-3 or TRBV12-4 and TRBJ2-2; 11 bases are a match to TRBD2. The CDR3 has 15 amino acids. Losses at the gene ends were 6 bases for V and 1 base for J; bases not matched to a gene: 1. In nucleotides, the CDR3 is TGTGCCAGCAGCGGACTAGCGGGGAACACCGGGGAGCTGTTTTTT. Its translation: CASSGLAGNTGELFF.

This clonotype has only a few counts. V and J are TRBV27 and TRBJ2-3; 13 bases map to TRBD2. Germline V gene lookup returns CDR1 MNHEY and CDR2 SMNVEV (reference sequence). J lost 5 bases, V lost 2 bases, and 1 base had no gene match. This CDR3 spans 15 amino acids. The CDR3 region is CASSLRTSGRDTQYF. The CDR3 DNA reads as TGTGCCAGCAGTTTAAGGACTAGCGGGAGAGATACGCAGTATTTT.

J is TRBJ2-7 and V is TRBV7-6; the D is unclear. V was trimmed by 5 bases and J by 6 bases, leaving 11 bases between them. The CDR3 covers 12 residues. The germline CDR1 and CDR2 sequences are SGHVS and FNYEAQ. The DNA of the CDR3 is TGTGCCAGCAGCCTTAGAGTGGGCGAGCAGTACTTC. This codes for CASSLRVGEQYF.

V and J are TRBV28 and TRBJ2-3, with D perhaps TRBD1 (5 bases). Germline CDR1 MDHEN, CDR2 SYDVKM. The CDR3 spans 14 residues. Trimming left V 3 bases short and J 6 bases short, with 13 bases between. CDR3 nucleotide sequence: TGTGCCAGCAGTTTGCCCGGACATGTGGATACGCAGTATTTT. This gives the protein CASSLPGHVDTQYF. Complete variable domain (other parts from reference TRBV28 and TRBJ2-3): DVKVTQSSRYLVKRTGEKVFLECVQDMDHENMFWYRQDPGLGLRLIYFSYDVKMKEKGDIPEGYSVSREKKERFSLILESASTNQTSMYLCASSLPGHVDTQYFGPGTRLTVL.

This chain links TRBV29-1 with TRBJ2-5, with D perhaps TRBD1 (6 bases). V was pared by 5 bases and J by 3 bases, with 19 bases between. Germline-derived CDR1 and CDR2 are SQVTM and ANQGSEA. The CDR3 contains 15 residues. The CDR3 nucleotides are TGCAGCGTTTCGAACCTACAGGGCTATGAAGAGACCCAGTACTTC. Translating it yields CSVSNLQGYEETQYF.

The V and J genes are TRBV10-3 and TRBJ2-1, with 9 nucleotides matching TRBD2. Germline V CDR1 and CDR2: ENHRY, SYGVKD. Trimming cost V 10 bases and J 10 bases; bases outside gene matches: 17. This CDR3 spans 15 amino acids. The chain's CDR3 is CANSDTTSGGKEQFF. The CDR3 DNA reads as TGTGCCAACAGCGATACGACTAGCGGAGGAAAAGAGCAGTTCTTC.

Only a few counts were recorded for this clonotype. The chain combines TRBV11-1 with TRBJ2-3, with D possibly matching TRBD2 (6 bases). Germline loops: CDR1 SGHAT, CDR2 FQDESV (reference sequence). V was cut by 7 bases and J by 2 bases, with 25 bases left in between. The CDR3 consists of 18 residues. DNA for the CDR3: TGTGCCAGCACCACCGGGGTTGAGCGGAGGGCCAACACAGATACGCAGTATTTT. Its translation: CASTTGVERRANTDTQYF.

This chain uses TRBV4-3 with TRBJ2-1; D gene unclear. Germline V gives CDR1 LGHNA, CDR2 YSLEER. Trimming left V 1 base short and J 8 bases short, with 9 bases between. The CDR3 sequence is 13 residues long. CDR3 loop: CASSQVTGDEQFF. The DNA of the CDR3 is TGCGCCAGCAGCCAAGTCACCGGCGATGAGCAGTTCTTC.